What follows are 14 T cell receptor beta chains derived from one specimen sequenced in a study of T cell changes during pregnancy in multiple sclerosis. Sequencing was performed with immunoSEQ multiplex PCR; in TCRdb, only in-frame clones are kept and a portion is missing. The sample shows around 100,000 clones, roughly nine tenths of them seen only once. The starting material was peripheral blood, obtained after pregnancy. The source of these receptors is a female donor with multiple sclerosis, enrolled in a pregnancy study.

V and J are TRBV11-2 and TRBJ2-3; a possible D gene is TRBD2 (7 bases). Germline V gene sequence: CDR1 SGHAT, CDR2 FQNNGV. This CDR3 spans 15 amino acids. V shed 2 bases and J shed 4 bases, with 13 bases lying between them. CDR3 loop: CASSLRGTMADTQYF. DNA of the CDR3: TGTGCCAGCAGCTTAAGGGGGACTATGGCAGATACGCAGTATTTT.

The CDR3 DNA sequence: TGTGCCACCAGCAGACCCCCGGGACAGGGAAGGGAGACCCAGTACTTC. Translated, it gives CATSRPPGQGRETQYF. This chain connects TRBV15 to TRBJ2-5; 9 bases align to TRBD1. Germline-derived CDR1 and CDR2 are LNHNV and YYDKDF (reference sequence). CDR3 size: 16 residues. V was clipped by 2 bases and J by 5 bases; unmatched bases: 9.

The chain carries TRBV7-9 and TRBJ2-5, with a weak D call TRBD2 (5 bases). The CDR3 consists of 15 residues. CDR1 is SEHNR and CDR2 is FQNEAQ in the germline V gene (reference sequence). V dropped 1 base and J dropped 2 bases, with 11 bases sitting between them. The CDR3 loop is CASSLVVQRQETQYF. CDR3 sequence (DNA): TGTGCCAGCAGCTTAGTTGTACAGCGGCAAGAGACCCAGTACTTC. Full variable domain (missing parts from reference TRBV7-9 and TRBJ2-5): DTGVSQNPRHKITKRGQNVTFRCDPISEHNRLYWYRQTLGQGPEFLTYFQNEAQLEKSRLLSDRFSAERPKGSFSTLEIQRTEQGDSAMYLCASSLVVQRQETQYFGPGTRLLVL.

The rearrangement uses TRBV15 and TRBJ1-6; 7 bases map to TRBD1. Germline CDR1 and CDR2: LNHNV and YYDKDF (reference sequence). Trimming cost V 5 bases and J 7 bases; bases outside gene matches: 11. The CDR3 covers 16 residues. CDR3 in amino acids: CATSGPQGNRNSPLHF. The CDR3 region has the DNA TGTGCCACCAGCGGACCACAGGGGAACCGCAATTCACCCCTCCACTTT.

V and J are TRBV4-1 and TRBJ2-1, with 10 bases matching TRBD2. V was pared by 2 bases and J by 6 bases, with 4 bases of the junction left unmatched. The CDR3 is 15 amino acids. Germline V lookup: CDR1 MGHRA, CDR2 YSYEKL. The CDR3 nucleotides read TGCGCCAGCAGCCAACTAGCGGGGGACTTCAATGAGCAGTTCTTC. Translated, it gives CASSQLAGDFNEQFF.

V usage is TRBV6-1 and J usage is TRBJ1-5; D remains unclear. CDR1 MNHNS and CDR2 SASEGT come from the germline V gene. The ends were cut back, 1 base at V and 4 bases at J, with 5 bases in the middle. This CDR3 region has 13 residues. CDR3 coding DNA: TGTGCCAGCAGTGAAGACGAGAATCAGCCCCAGCATTTT. It is translated as CASSEDENQPQHF.

The rearrangement links TRBV11-2 to TRBJ1-3, with a possible D match to TRBD1 (5 bases). Germline CDR1 and CDR2: SGHAT and FQNNGV. V was pared by 3 bases and J by 0 bases, with 12 bases between. The CDR3 covers 16 residues. As DNA, the CDR3 is TGTGCCAGCAGCTTCGCCGGGACTCGCTCTGGAAACACCATATATTTT. Translating it yields CASSFAGTRSGNTIYF.

In DNA form, the CDR3 reads TGTGCCAGCAGCCAAATGGGACTAGCGGATACCAAAAACATTCAGTACTTC. It yields the protein CASSQMGLADTKNIQYF. The chain recombines TRBV14 with TRBJ2-4; TRBD2 aligns across 11 bases. The CDR3 consists of 17 residues. V trimming: 2 bases; J trimming: 2 bases; junction bases outside the gene matches: 5. Germline CDR1 SGHDN, CDR2 FVKESK.

This chain connects TRBV29-1 to TRBJ1-5; 8 bases agree with TRBD1. V gave up 3 bases and J gave up 0 bases; unmatched junction bases: 4. This CDR3 has 15 amino acids. Per germline, CDR1 SQVTM and CDR2 ANQGSEA. The CDR3 region has the DNA TGCAGCGTTGAGGGGACAGGAGATAGCAATCAGCCCCAGCATTTT. As protein: CSVEGTGDSNQPQHF.

This sequence joins TRBV7-6 and TRBJ2-1, with 9 bases aligning to TRBD1. Looked up from germline, CDR1 is SGHVS and CDR2 is FNYEAQ. The length of the CDR3 is 18 residues. Trimming cost V 2 bases and J 5 bases; bases outside gene matches: 13. In DNA, the CDR3 is TGTGCCAGCAGCTTAACGAACACCGGGACAGGGACACACAATGAGCAGTTCTTC. Protein sequence: CASSLTNTGTGTHNEQFF.

The V gene is TRBV6-5, the J gene TRBJ1-1, with 7 bases aligning to TRBD1. V was pared by 2 bases and J by 6 bases, with 6 bases of the junction left unmatched. Germline CDR1 and CDR2: MNHEY and SVGAGI. The CDR3 contains 14 residues. CDR3 sequence reads: CASSYRGGQAEAFF. Here the CDR3 DNA reads TGTGCCAGCAGTTACAGGGGCGGACAGGCTGAAGCTTTCTTT.

CDR3 sequence (DNA): TGTGCCAGCAGCTTAGGACAGGTATATGGCTACACCTTC. It yields the protein CASSLGQVYGYTF. The chain couples TRBV5-6 to TRBJ1-2; 7 positions match TRBD1. Germline values: CDR1 SGHDT, CDR2 YYEEEE. The V segment lost 2 bases and the J segment 5 bases; nucleotides outside the gene matches: 3. There are 13 residues in the CDR3.

The gene calls are TRBV5-4 and TRBJ2-3, with 9 nucleotides matching TRBD2. Germline V gene data show CDR1 as SGHNT and CDR2 as YYREEE (reference sequence). V lost 1 base, J lost 9 bases, and 12 bases stayed unmatched. CDR3 size: 16 residues. This CDR3 is CASSLWLAGSPTTQYF. In DNA form, the CDR3 reads TGTGCCAGCAGCTTGTGGCTAGCGGGGAGCCCTACCACGCAGTATTTT.

The gene calls are TRBV5-6 and TRBJ1-4; D is possibly TRBD1 (6 bases). Germline-derived CDR1 and CDR2 are SGHDT and YYEEEE. This CDR3 spans 15 amino acids. Between the trimmed V and J ends, which lost 1 base and 4 bases, there was a span of 11 bases. The CDR3: CASSLLDRFNEKLFF. Written as DNA, the CDR3 is TGTGCCAGCAGCTTGCTCGACAGGTTTAATGAAAAACTGTTTTTT.